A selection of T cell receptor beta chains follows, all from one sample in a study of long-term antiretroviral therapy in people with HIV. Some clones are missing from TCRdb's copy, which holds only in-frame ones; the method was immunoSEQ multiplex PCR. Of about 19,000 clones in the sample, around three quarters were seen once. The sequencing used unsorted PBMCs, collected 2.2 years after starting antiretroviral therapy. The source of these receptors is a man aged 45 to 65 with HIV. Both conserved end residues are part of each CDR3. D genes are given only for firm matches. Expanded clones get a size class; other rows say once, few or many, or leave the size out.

TGTGCCAGCAGCAAAGCCGCGGCGGCTAATGAAAAACTGTTTTTT | CASSKAAAANEKLFF | NA | NA | 15 | TRBJ1-4 | TRBV21-1
TGTGCCAGCAGCTTGGCCCCCGGACTAGAGCAGTACTTC | CASSLAPGLEQYF | NA | NA | 13 | TRBJ2-7 | TRBV5-6
TGTGCCATCGGACAAGGGGACACCGGGGAGCTGTTTTTT | CAIGQGDTGELFF | NA | few | 13 | TRBJ2-2 | TRBV10-3
TGTGCCAGGTTCCTCTCCACAGATACGCAGTATTTT | CARFLSTDTQYF | NA | NA | 12 | TRBJ2-3 | TRBV5-4
TGTGCCAGCAGCACTCACCGGGAACGCGTCTTGGCCGGGGAGCTGTTTTTT | CASSTHRERVLAGELFF | NA | NA | 17 | TRBJ2-2 | TRBV14
TGTGCCAGCCTAGAAGGCAGAGGGCCTCAGCCCCAGCATTTT | CASLEGRGPQPQHF | NA | NA | 14 | TRBJ1-5 | TRBV2
TGTGCCAGCAGTTCCCCCAGGGAAGGGGATTCACCCCTCCACTTT | CASSSPREGDSPLHF | NA | NA | 15 | TRBJ1-6 | TRBV28
TGTGCCAGCAGCTCCGAGGACATCTACAATGAGCAGTTCTTC | CASSSEDIYNEQFF | NA | NA | 14 | TRBJ2-1 | TRBV9
TGTGCCAGCAGCGTCGAGAGACTAGCGGGTTATGTAGATACGCAGTATTTT | CASSVERLAGYVDTQYF | TRBD2 | NA | 17 | TRBJ2-3 | TRBV7-2
TGCGCCAGCAGCTTGGTTATCGCGAACACCGGGGAGCTGTTTTTT | CASSLVIANTGELFF | NA | NA | 15 | TRBJ2-2 | TRBV5-1
TGTGCCAGCAAAAGAGACAGGGGCTATGGCTACACCTTC | CASKRDRGYGYTF | TRBD1 | NA | 13 | TRBJ1-2 | TRBV2
TGTGCCAGCAGTCCACAGGGGATGCCTCAAGAGACCCAGTACTTC | CASSPQGMPQETQYF | TRBD1 | NA | 15 | TRBJ2-5 | TRBV28
TGTGCCAGCAGTCGTTTAGCGGGAGGGGACAATGAGCAGTTCTTC | CASSRLAGGDNEQFF | TRBD2 | once | 15 | TRBJ2-1 | TRBV6-5
TGTGCCAGCAGTGAACCCGACAGGAACTATGGCTACACCTTC | CASSEPDRNYGYTF | NA | NA | 14 | TRBJ1-2 | TRBV2
TGTGCCAGCAGCTCGCCTAGCACAGATACGCAGTATTTT | CASSSPSTDTQYF | NA | NA | 13 | TRBJ2-3 | TRBV7-6
TGCGCCAGCAGCCAACGGGACAGGGACGGTTCACCCCTCCACTTT | CASSQRDRDGSPLHF | TRBD1 | NA | 15 | TRBJ1-6 | TRBV4-1
TGTGCCAGCTCGCAAGACAGGGGGCTCTACGAGCAGTACTTC | CASSQDRGLYEQYF | TRBD1 | NA | 14 | TRBJ2-7 | TRBV18
TGTGCCAGCAGCTTAGACAGGATTGCGAACACCGGGGAGCTGTTTTTT | CASSLDRIANTGELFF | NA | few | 16 | TRBJ2-2 | TRBV7-6
TGTGCCAGCAGCTTTGAAGCAGGGTACAATGAGCAGTTCTTC | CASSFEAGYNEQFF | NA | once | 14 | TRBJ2-1 | TRBV27
TGTGCCAGCAGGCTCGGGGGGACAGGGTTCAATGAGCAGTTCTTC | CASRLGGTGFNEQFF | TRBD1 | NA | 15 | TRBJ2-1 | TRBV5-6
TGTGCCAGCAGCTCGGGACTACTAATAGGAGATGAGCAGTTCTTC | CASSSGLLIGDEQFF | TRBD2 | once | 15 | TRBJ2-1 | TRBV5-8
TGTGCCAGCAGCTCCTATCAGAGGCCCTACGAGCAGTACTTC | CASSSYQRPYEQYF | NA | NA | 14 | TRBJ2-7 | TRBV11-3
NA | CASSFRGREQGNQPQHF | NA | NA | 17 | TRBJ1-5 | TRBV5-6
TGTGCCAGCAGCTTCGCGGGGTTGGGGACCCAGTACTTC | CASSFAGLGTQYF | NA | NA | 13 | TRBJ2-5 | TRBV5-6
TGTGCCAGCAGTAAGGCGGGAGAGCAGTTCTTC | CASSKAGEQFF | NA | NA | 11 | TRBJ2-1 | TRBV2
TGTGCCAGCATCAATAGGGACTTCGGGGATACGCAGTATTTT | CASINRDFGDTQYF | NA | NA | 14 | TRBJ2-3 | TRBV5-5
TGTGCCAGCAGCTTAGCCCGGTACCAAGAGACCCAGTACTTC | CASSLARYQETQYF | NA | NA | 14 | TRBJ2-5 | TRBV7-8
TGTGCCAGCAGTAAATCCGGGACAGCGAACACTGAAGCTTTCTTT | CASSKSGTANTEAFF | TRBD1 | NA | 15 | TRBJ1-1 | TRBV27
TGTGCCAGCAGCGCACAAGGGACTAGCGGGAGGCGGGAGCAGTACTTC | CASSAQGTSGRREQYF | TRBD2 | NA | 16 | TRBJ2-7 | TRBV7-2
TGTGCCAGCGCGGGAGGGCCCCACGAGCAGTACTTC | CASAGGPHEQYF | TRBD2 | NA | 12 | TRBJ2-7 | TRBV27
TGTGCCAGTAGTATATCAGGGGCGGGGAACACTGAAGCTTTCTTT | CASSISGAGNTEAFF | NA | NA | 15 | TRBJ1-1 | TRBV19
TGCGCCAGCAGCCAGAGAAAGGGCGGGGGAAAACTGTTTTTT | CASSQRKGGGKLFF | NA | NA | 14 | TRBJ1-4 | TRBV4-3